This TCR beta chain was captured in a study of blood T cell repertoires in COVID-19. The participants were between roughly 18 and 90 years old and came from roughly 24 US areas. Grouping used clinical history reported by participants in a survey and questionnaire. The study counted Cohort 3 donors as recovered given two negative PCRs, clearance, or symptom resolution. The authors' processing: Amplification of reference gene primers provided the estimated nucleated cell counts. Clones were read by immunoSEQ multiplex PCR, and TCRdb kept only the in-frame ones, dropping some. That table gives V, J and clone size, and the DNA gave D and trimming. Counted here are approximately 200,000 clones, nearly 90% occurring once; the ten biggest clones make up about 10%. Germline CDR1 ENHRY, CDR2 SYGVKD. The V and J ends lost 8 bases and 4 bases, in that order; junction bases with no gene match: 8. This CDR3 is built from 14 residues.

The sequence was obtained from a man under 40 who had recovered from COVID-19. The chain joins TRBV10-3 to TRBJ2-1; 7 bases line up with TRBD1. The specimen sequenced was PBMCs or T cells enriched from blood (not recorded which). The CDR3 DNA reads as TGTGCCATCCACCAGGGACAGTCATACAATGAGCAGTTCTTC. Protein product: CAIHQGQSYNEQFF.